What follows is one T cell receptor (beta chain) and its context. Clones were sequenced by immunoSEQ multiplex PCR, and TCRdb holds only the in-frame ones, with some missing. Of hundreds of thousands of clones in the sample, approximately 90% were seen once. The ends were cut back, 8 bases at V and 2 bases at J, with 19 bases in the middle. This CDR3 has 16 amino acids. The sample comes from a study of shared T cell receptors in the human thymus. The sample also formed part of further work on human thymus T cells. In that study: Healthy Finnish infants undergoing corrective surgery for congenital heart defects were the donors. Thymus tissue for the work was resected from patients undergoing corrective heart surgery. The authors found apparently biased V and J gene usage in thymic and blood repertoires. Thymic repertoires from unrelated individuals overlapped highly, related research reported.

The chain is built from TRBV23-1 and TRBJ1-5, with TRBD1 as a possible D gene (5 bases). TRBV23-1 is treated as an ORF (open reading frame) with a function not yet certain. Input material: thymocytes. This clonotype was obtained from a boy in the first two years of life with a congenital heart defect. The CDR3 nucleotides read TGCGCCAGCGCCCCAATGGGGGGGGGTTGCAATCAGCCCCAGCATTTT. Encoded protein: CASAPMGGGCNQPQHF.